One sample yielded the 24 T cell receptor beta chains listed below, sequenced in a study of spatial heterogeneity in lung cancer. Study conclusions and caveats: Tracking of tumor mutation counts was seen in expanded intratumoral alpha and beta TCR counts.

Antigens for these TCRs are unknown. As for time point: sample taken at primary tumor resection. TCRdb re-called the 5' RACE reads through MiXCR, storing one row per CDR3 protein. The data show fewer than 10,000 distinct CDR3 sequences, with about 7% seen just once and roughly a sixth held by the top ten. Specimen: lung tumor tissue, collected at surgery. These receptors came from a female donor with early-stage non-small cell lung cancer.

In this sample, this clonotype turned up many times. The rearrangement joins TRBV20-1 to TRBJ2-3; D is undetermined. Germline V CDR1 and CDR2: DFQATT, SNEGSKA (reference sequence). This CDR3 comprises 13 residues. Trimming shortened V by 2 bases and J by 6 bases, and 12 bases separated the two germline ends. The chain's CDR3 is CSARPTSADTQYF. CDR3 coding DNA: TGCAGTGCTAGACCAACAAGCGCCGATACGCAGTATTTT.

The table lists this clonotype with many counts. The J gene is TRBJ2-7, the V gene TRBV7-8, with TRBD2 as a possible D gene (5 bases). Trimming took 5 bases from V and 0 from J, leaving 11 bases between them. Germline V gene sequence: CDR1 SGHVS, CDR2 FQNEAQ. This CDR3 comprises 14 residues. CDR3 nucleotides: TGTGCCAGCAGCAAGATCGGGGTCTCCTACGAGCAGTACTTC. Translating it yields CASSKIGVSYEQYF.

In its sample, this clonotype is medium-sized. V is TRBV5-6 and J is TRBJ1-4; D unclear. The CDR3 length is 16 residues. Trimming pared 4 bases from V and 3 bases from J, leaving 16 bases between. Germline V lookup: CDR1 SGHDT, CDR2 YYEEEE. The CDR3 loop is CASSLADAIANEKLFF. The CDR3 bases are TGTGCCAGCAGCCTCGCTGACGCCATAGCTAATGAAAAACTGTTTTTT. Full variable domain (remainder filled in from reference TRBV5-6 and TRBJ1-4): DAGVTQSPTHLIKTRGQQVTLRCSPKSGHDTVSWYQQALGQGPQFIFQYYEEEERQRGNFPDRFSGHQFPNYSSELNVNALLLGDSALYLCASSLADAIANEKLFFGSGTQLSVL.

This clonotype is classed as medium-sized. This chain connects TRBV28 to TRBJ1-1; D gene uncertain. The CDR3 is made up of 12 amino acids. V was trimmed by 5 bases and J by 1 base, leaving 5 bases between them. Germline V CDR1 and CDR2: MDHEN, SYDVKM. CDR3 coding DNA: TGTGCCAGCAGTCTAAGGAACACTGAAGCTTTCTTT. Its protein is CASSLRNTEAFF.

Relative to its sample, this clonotype is medium-sized. The chain couples TRBV20-1 to TRBJ2-7; D could derive from TRBD1 or TRBD2 (5 bases each). Trimming took off 6 bases at V and 3 bases at J, with 18 bases between the two ends. Per germline, CDR1 DFQATT and CDR2 SNEGSKA (reference sequence). CDR3 length: 14 residues. In DNA form, the CDR3 reads TGCAGTGCCCCCGAGGGGTCATTAAACTACGAGCAGTACTTC. Protein product: CSAPEGSLNYEQYF.

The chain carries TRBV12-3 or TRBV12-4 and TRBJ1-2, with 8 positions matching TRBD1. J was trimmed by 4 bases and V by 7 bases; bases with no gene match: 11. The CDR3 covers 15 residues. The chain's CDR3 is CASTPGQGRGYGYTF. In nucleotides, the CDR3 is TGTGCCAGCACCCCTGGACAGGGCAGGGGCTATGGCTACACCTTC.

In this sample, this clonotype turned up many times. The genes are TRBV27 and TRBJ2-7, with 11 bases identical to TRBD2. CDR1 and CDR2 (germline): MNHEY, SMNVEV (reference sequence). The CDR3 runs to 14 residues. V shed 8 bases, J shed 3 bases, and the junction held 6 bases outside the gene matches. The CDR3 DNA reads as TGTGCCAGCCGGGCGGGGACTAGCGGCTACGAGCAGTACTTC. This translates into CASRAGTSGYEQYF.

The V gene is TRBV6-5, the J gene TRBJ2-3; TRBD2 matches 8 bases. V lost 4 bases, J lost 4 bases, and 13 bases stayed unmatched. The germline CDR1 and CDR2 sequences are MNHEY and SVGAGI. The CDR3 extends over 17 amino acids. CDR3 in amino acids: CASSSLSSGMESDTQYF. The DNA for the CDR3 is TGTGCCAGCAGTTCTTTGAGTAGCGGGATGGAATCAGATACGCAGTATTTT.

This clonotype is classed as medium-sized. The CDR3 sequence: CASSHRQGKETQYF. The CDR3 nucleotides read TGTGCCAGCTCTCACCGACAGGGCAAAGAGACCCAGTACTTC. The gene calls are TRBV6-5 and TRBJ2-5, with 7 bases lining up with TRBD1. The CDR3 spans 14 residues. Germline CDR1 MNHEY, CDR2 SVGAGI. Trimming removed 8 bases from V and 3 bases from J; junction bases left unmatched: 9.

This clonotype rates as medium-sized. The chain employs TRBV14 and TRBJ2-2, with TRBD2 as a possible D gene (5 bases). The length of the CDR3 is 12 residues. In germline, CDR1 is SGHDN, CDR2 FVKESK. The V end was cut by 2 bases, the J end by 13 bases, with 11 bases between. The CDR3 sequence is CASSQRTGSLFF. In DNA, the CDR3 is TGTGCCAGCAGCCAACGGACTGGGTCGCTGTTTTTT.

This clonotype occurred many times. The rearrangement joins TRBV6-5 to TRBJ2-7; D is unresolved. The CDR3 runs 12 residues. Germline-derived CDR1 and CDR2 are MNHEY and SVGAGI. The V end lost 5 bases, the J end lost 4 bases, and 9 bases lay between the germline ends. The CDR3, as DNA: TGTGCCAGCAGTCAGACGGGTTACGAGCAGTACTTC. Its protein product is CASSQTGYEQYF.

The chain combines TRBV6-6 with TRBJ2-1; 9 nucleotides line up with TRBD2. CDR3 size: 16 residues. Trimming took 7 bases from V and 0 from J; bases not matched to a gene: 7. The germline V gene encodes CDR1 MNHNY and CDR2 SVGAGI (reference sequence). The CDR3 loop is CASTRLAVHSYNEQFF. CDR3 coding DNA: TGTGCCAGCACTCGACTAGCGGTACACTCCTACAATGAGCAGTTCTTC.

This clonotype was counted many times. The CDR3 DNA sequence: TGCAGTGCTAGTCCCTCGTCCGGACGGGCCGGGGAGCTGTTTTTT. Encoded protein: CSASPSSGRAGELFF. The rearrangement links TRBV20-1 to TRBJ2-2; D not resolved. V lost 3 bases to trimming and J lost 6 bases, with 17 bases between them. The germline V gene has CDR1 DFQATT and CDR2 SNEGSKA (reference sequence). The CDR3 length is 15 residues.

Sample share makes this clonotype medium-sized. The chain recombines TRBV4-1 with TRBJ2-7; D is uncertain. Trimming left V 0 bases short and J 7 bases short, with 10 bases between. CDR1 and CDR2 from the germline V gene are MGHRA and YSYEKL. This CDR3 spans 13 amino acids. CDR3: CASSQDQSREQYF. The CDR3 nucleotides are TGCGCCAGCAGCCAAGATCAATCGCGAGAGCAGTACTTC.

The gene calls are TRBV5-1 and TRBJ2-2, with no clear D. The CDR3 extends over 13 amino acids. Trimming removed 4 bases from V and 0 bases from J, with 4 bases in between. CDR1 and CDR2 (germline): SGHRS, YFSETQ. DNA of the CDR3: TGCGCCAGCAGCGATCCGAACACCGGGGAGCTGTTTTTT. This codes for CASSDPNTGELFF. The full variable domain, in which reference TRBV5-1 and TRBJ2-2 provide the parts outside the CDR3, is KAGVTQTPRYLIKTRGQQVTLSCSPISGHRSVSWYQQTPGQGLQFLFEYFSETQRNKGNFPGRFSGRQFSNSRSEMNVSTLELGDSALYLCASSDPNTGELFFGEGSRLTVL.

In this sample, this clonotype turned up many times. The V call is TRBV20-1, the J call TRBJ2-7, with 10 nucleotides matching TRBD2. The CDR3 loop spans 13 amino acids. The germline gives CDR1 DFQATT, CDR2 SNEGSKA (reference sequence). V lost 5 bases to trimming and J lost 2 bases; unmatched junction nucleotides: 3. CDR3: CSAGLAATYEQYF. CDR3 bases: TGCAGTGCTGGACTAGCGGCAACCTACGAGCAGTACTTC.

In this sample, this clonotype is medium-sized (0.01 to 0.1%). V gene TRBV20-1 combines with J gene TRBJ2-1, with D tentatively TRBD2 (5 bases). Germline lookup yields CDR1 DFQATT and CDR2 SNEGSKA (reference sequence). The CDR3 is made up of 15 amino acids. The V and J ends lost 4 bases and 3 bases respectively, with 16 bases between them. The CDR3 region has the DNA TGCAGTGCTACCGGGAACGGGATAGACTACAATGAGCAGTTCTTC. Its protein is CSATGNGIDYNEQFF.

In its sample, this clonotype is medium-sized. The gene calls are TRBV27 and TRBJ2-1, with 7 bases fitting TRBD2. The germline V gene has CDR1 MNHEY and CDR2 SMNVEV (reference sequence). The ends lost 2 bases at V and 0 bases at J; junction bases unmatched: 10. This CDR3 is 18 amino acids long. The DNA for the CDR3 is TGTGCCAGCAGTTTACCCCAAGGGACGGGAGGCTCCTACAATGAGCAGTTCTTC. It yields the protein CASSLPQGTGGSYNEQFF.

In this sample, this clonotype turned up many times. The J gene is TRBJ2-1, the V gene TRBV5-1, with D hard to call. CDR1 is SGHRS, CDR2 YFSETQ, per germline. V lost 4 bases and J 3 bases, leaving 11 bases between the germline ends. The CDR3 totals 14 residues. The CDR3 reads CASSPWGSYNEQFF. CDR3 coding DNA: TGCGCCAGCAGCCCTTGGGGTAGCTACAATGAGCAGTTCTTC.

This clonotype was observed many times. The CDR3, as DNA: TGCAGTGCTAGAGCATACCTAGCGGGAGGGACCTACGAGCAGTACTTC. Protein: CSARAYLAGGTYEQYF. This sequence joins TRBV20-1 and TRBJ2-7; TRBD2 matches 12 bases. This CDR3 spans 16 amino acids. From germline, CDR1 is DFQATT and CDR2 SNEGSKA (reference sequence). With 1 base clipped from V and 2 bases from J, the junction kept 6 bases outside the gene matches.

This clonotype counts as medium-sized. The chain uses TRBV5-1 and TRBJ1-2, with TRBD1 as a possible D gene (5 bases). V gave up 1 base and J gave up 4 bases, with 14 bases separating them. Per the germline V gene, CDR1 is SGHRS and CDR2 is YFSETQ. CDR3 size: 15 residues. CDR3 amino acids: CASSLPDTLAYGYTF. CDR3 in DNA: TGCGCCAGCAGCTTGCCGGACACCTTGGCCTATGGCTACACCTTC.

The table lists this clonotype with many counts. The chain joins TRBV5-1 to TRBJ1-6, with D uncertain. Trimming stripped 4 bases from V and 10 bases from J, with 12 bases between. The CDR3 sequence is 13 residues long. Germline V gives CDR1 SGHRS, CDR2 YFSETQ. The CDR3, as DNA: TGCGCCAGCAGCGAAAACAGCGACTCACCCCTCCACTTT. Translated: CASSENSDSPLHF.

This clonotype was observed many times. V gene TRBV20-1 combines with J gene TRBJ2-7; 9 bases fit TRBD2. Losses at the gene ends were 0 bases for V and 5 bases for J; bases not matched to a gene: 14. Germline V gives CDR1 DFQATT, CDR2 SNEGSKA (reference sequence). The CDR3 runs 17 residues. Here the CDR3 reads CSARDLLSAGGSNEQYF. DNA of the CDR3: TGCAGTGCTAGAGATCTTCTTTCAGCGGGAGGTAGCAACGAGCAGTACTTC.

The sample holds many counts of this clonotype. J is TRBJ2-3 and V is TRBV7-3; D not certain. V shed 2 bases and J shed 0 bases, with 9 bases lying between them. The CDR3 is made up of 15 amino acids. The V gene's germline CDR1 is SGHTA and CDR2 FQGTGA. CDR3 region: CASSLGVTSTDTQYF. The CDR3 nucleotides are TGTGCCAGCAGCTTAGGGGTTACTAGCACAGATACGCAGTATTTT.